Shown below are 8 T cell receptor beta chains from a single sample sequenced in a study of early T cells in non-severe SARS-CoV-2 infection. TCRdb re-derived calls from the 5' RACE reads in MiXCR, one entry per CDR3 protein. The sample contains approximately 110,000 distinct CDR3 sequences, about 15% of which appear only once. The sequenced material came from whole blood. The receptors were gathered from an adult who was a healthcare worker with PCR-confirmed SARS-CoV-2 infection or an uninfected control (not recorded which).

V is TRBV14 and J is TRBJ2-1, with TRBD1 matching 7 bases. Germline V gene data show CDR1 as SGHDN and CDR2 as FVKESK. J gave up 5 bases and V 1 base, and 5 bases lay outside the gene matches. The length of the CDR3 is 15 residues. CDR3 loop: CASSQGQGVHNEQFF. The CDR3 DNA follows: TGTGCCAGCAGCCAAGGACAGGGCGTCCACAATGAGCAGTTCTTC.

The chain employs TRBV4-1 and TRBJ2-3; no definite D call. V lost 3 bases and J 3 bases, leaving 7 bases between the germline ends. CDR1 is MGHRA, CDR2 YSYEKL, per germline. The CDR3 has 13 amino acids. The CDR3 loop is CASSHLGTDTQYF. The CDR3 DNA is TGCGCCAGCAGCCACCTAGGGACAGATACGCAGTATTTT.

The chain combines TRBV20-1 with TRBJ2-1; 15 bases line up with TRBD2. The germline V gene has CDR1 DFQATT and CDR2 SNEGSKA (reference sequence). CDR3 length equals 18 residues. With 4 bases clipped from V and 4 bases from J, the junction kept 11 bases outside the gene matches. CDR3 in amino acids: CSAILYGTSGGLYNEQFF. Here the CDR3 DNA reads TGCAGTGCTATACTGTATGGGACTAGCGGGGGGTTATACAATGAGCAGTTCTTC.

The V gene is TRBV10-3, the J gene TRBJ2-1; D is ambiguous. CDR1 ENHRY and CDR2 SYGVKD come from the germline V gene. Between the trimmed V and J ends, which lost 2 bases and 0 bases, there was a span of 8 bases. This CDR3 comprises 15 residues. CDR3 region: CAISEGFSSYNEQFF. The CDR3 DNA follows: TGTGCCATCAGTGAGGGCTTCAGCTCCTACAATGAGCAGTTCTTC.

As for this clonotype: At one boundary the junction diverges from the germline segment, which might be a read error. J is TRBJ1-2 and V is TRBV4-1; D gene uncertain. Germline V gives CDR1 MGHRA, CDR2 YSYEKL. This CDR3 contains 13 residues. The CDR3, as DNA: TGCGCCAGCAGCCAAGAGCGAACCTATAGCTACACCTTC. It translates to CASSQERTYSYTF.

This sequence joins TRBV18 and TRBJ1-6; D may be TRBD1 (5 bases). The length of the CDR3 is 16 residues. CDR1 and CDR2 (germline): KGHSH, LQKENI. The V end was cut by 6 bases, the J end by 10 bases, with 22 bases between. Written as DNA, the CDR3 is TGTGCCAGCTCGCCGAGCAGGGTCCGATCGGTCTCACCCCTCCACTTT. The encoded protein is CASSPSRVRSVSPLHF. Supplemented by reference TRBV18 and TRBJ1-6, the full variable domain reads NAGVMQNPRHLVRRRGQEARLRCSPMKGHSHVYWYRQLPEEGLKFMVYLQKENIIDESGMPKERFSAEFPKEGPSILRIQQVVRGDSAAYFCASSPSRVRSVSPLHFGNGTRLTVT.

This clonotype is deemed medium-sized (0.01 to 0.1%). The chain is built from TRBV12-3 or TRBV12-4 and TRBJ1-2; D perhaps matches TRBD1 (5 bases). V dropped 5 bases and J dropped 8 bases, with 12 bases sitting between them. This CDR3 has 12 residues. In nucleotides, the CDR3 is TGTGCCAGCAGTCCGGGCCAGGGCGGCTACACCTTC. Translated: CASSPGQGGYTF.

This clonotype appeared a few times. This chain links TRBV21-1 with TRBJ2-5; the D call in the table, TRBD2, was not verified against the DNA. TRBV21-1 constitutes a pseudogene. The CDR3 spans 14 residues. This chain's CDR3 is CASSIPGLQETQYF. The CDR3 DNA sequence: TGTGCCAGCAGCATCCCGGGACTCCAAGAGACCCAGTACTTC.